This T cell receptor beta chain emerged from a study of T cell responses to AZD1222 COVID-19 vaccine. This CDR3 is 15 amino acids long. CDR1 and CDR2 from the germline V gene are MNHNS and SASEGT. The junction had 2 bases not matched to a gene; V was cut back by 1 base and J by 2 bases. This clone appeared once. Profiled with immunoSEQ multiplex PCR; TCRdb holds only in-frame clones, not every one. This table has some 150,000 clones, around 89% appearing once. The rearrangement uses TRBV6-1 and TRBJ2-7, with 10 bases fitting TRBD2. The TCR originated in an adult in good health. Source: peripheral blood, taken on day 0 of AZD1222 vaccination. Here the CDR3 reads CASSEGTSGAYEQYF. In DNA, the CDR3 is TGTGCCAGCAGTGAAGGGACTAGCGGAGCCTACGAGCAGTACTTC.